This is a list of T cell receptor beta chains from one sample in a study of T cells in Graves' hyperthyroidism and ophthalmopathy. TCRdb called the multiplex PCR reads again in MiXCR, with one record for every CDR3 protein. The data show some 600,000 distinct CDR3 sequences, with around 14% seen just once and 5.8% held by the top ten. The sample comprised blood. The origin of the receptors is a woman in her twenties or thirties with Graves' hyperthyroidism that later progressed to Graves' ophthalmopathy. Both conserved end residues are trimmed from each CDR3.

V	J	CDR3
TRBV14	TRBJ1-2	ASSQEGTPYGYT
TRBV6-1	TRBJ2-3	ASSNHDRDPTDTQY
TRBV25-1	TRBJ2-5	ASSDAVGETQY
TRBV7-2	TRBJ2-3	ASSAPSGRLASTDTQY
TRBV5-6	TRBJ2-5	ASSYPLASYQETQY
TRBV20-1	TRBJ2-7	SALLAGAGYEQY
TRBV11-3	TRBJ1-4	ASSLNVYEKLF
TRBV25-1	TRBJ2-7	ASSVPGQFDEQY
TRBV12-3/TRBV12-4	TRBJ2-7	ASSLGGGGQY
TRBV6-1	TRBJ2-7	ASSPRGSGRTNEQY
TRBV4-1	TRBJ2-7	ASSLGTRGDYTYEQY
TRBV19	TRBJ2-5	ASSPRDRDQETQY
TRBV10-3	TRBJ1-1	AISGGTGNTEAF
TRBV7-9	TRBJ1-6	ASSLAGSGRNSPLH
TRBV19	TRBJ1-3	ASSGTVTGNTIY
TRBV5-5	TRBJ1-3	ASSLGGISGNTIY
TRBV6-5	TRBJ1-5	ASSYSHRVNQPQH
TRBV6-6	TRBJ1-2	ASSYFQGDYGYT
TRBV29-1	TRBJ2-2	SVREGDTGELF
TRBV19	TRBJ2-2	ASNAGIGVGELF
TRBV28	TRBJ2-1	ASSFNAEQF
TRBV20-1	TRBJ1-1	SALSGTANTEAF
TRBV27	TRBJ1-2	ASSLVFDGNYGYT
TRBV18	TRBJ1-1	ASSPPGGPTEAF
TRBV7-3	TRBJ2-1	ASSWTSGNEQF
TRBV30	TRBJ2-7	AWSGPFVEQY
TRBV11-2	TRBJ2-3	ASSLGYATDTQY
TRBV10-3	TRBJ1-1	AIMGRQNTEAF
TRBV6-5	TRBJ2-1	ASSSLAGLYNEQF
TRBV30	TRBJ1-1	ALTVGGGNTEAF
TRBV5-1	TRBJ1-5	ASSWGTGGSNQPQH
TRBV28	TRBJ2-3	ASSFDPLTGSTDTQY
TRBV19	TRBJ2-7	ASSKASRLRERYEQY
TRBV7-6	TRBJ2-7	ASSLIPGQGPSYEQY
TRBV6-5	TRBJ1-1	ASSYSKWGAKNTEAF
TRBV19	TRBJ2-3	ASSRSGVSTDTQY
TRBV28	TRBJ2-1	ASSALGLYEQF
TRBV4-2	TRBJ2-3	ASSQGRLGEGTDTQY